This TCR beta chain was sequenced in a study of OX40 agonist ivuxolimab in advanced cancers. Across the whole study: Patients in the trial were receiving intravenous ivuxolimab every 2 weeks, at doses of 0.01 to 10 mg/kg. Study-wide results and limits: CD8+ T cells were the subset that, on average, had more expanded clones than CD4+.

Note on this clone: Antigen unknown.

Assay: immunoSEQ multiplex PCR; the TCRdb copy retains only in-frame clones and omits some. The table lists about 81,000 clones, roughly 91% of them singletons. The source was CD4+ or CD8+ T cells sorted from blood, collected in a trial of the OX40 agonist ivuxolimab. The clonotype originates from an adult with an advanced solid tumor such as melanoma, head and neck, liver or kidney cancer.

CDR3 coding DNA: TGTGCCAGCAGTTTATCCCGGCCGGACTCCTACAATGAGCAGTTCTTC. Translating it yields CASSLSRPDSYNEQFF. The rearrangement links TRBV28 to TRBJ2-1; no firm D call. Germline CDR1 MDHEN, CDR2 SYDVKM. The V and J ends lost 1 base and 0 bases respectively, with 10 bases between them. CDR3 size: 16 residues.